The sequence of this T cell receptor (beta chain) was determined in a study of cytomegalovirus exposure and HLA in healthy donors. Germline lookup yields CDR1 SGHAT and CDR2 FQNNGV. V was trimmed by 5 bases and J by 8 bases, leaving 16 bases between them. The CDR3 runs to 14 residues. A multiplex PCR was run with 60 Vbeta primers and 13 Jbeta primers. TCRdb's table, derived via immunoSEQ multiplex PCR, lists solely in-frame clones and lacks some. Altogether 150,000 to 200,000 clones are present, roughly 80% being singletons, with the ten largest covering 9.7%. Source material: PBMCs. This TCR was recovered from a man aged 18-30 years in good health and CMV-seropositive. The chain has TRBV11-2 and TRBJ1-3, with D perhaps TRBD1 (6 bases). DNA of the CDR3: TGTGCCAGCAGCCCCCCCGGGACATTGCACACCATATATTTT. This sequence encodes CASSPPGTLHTIYF.